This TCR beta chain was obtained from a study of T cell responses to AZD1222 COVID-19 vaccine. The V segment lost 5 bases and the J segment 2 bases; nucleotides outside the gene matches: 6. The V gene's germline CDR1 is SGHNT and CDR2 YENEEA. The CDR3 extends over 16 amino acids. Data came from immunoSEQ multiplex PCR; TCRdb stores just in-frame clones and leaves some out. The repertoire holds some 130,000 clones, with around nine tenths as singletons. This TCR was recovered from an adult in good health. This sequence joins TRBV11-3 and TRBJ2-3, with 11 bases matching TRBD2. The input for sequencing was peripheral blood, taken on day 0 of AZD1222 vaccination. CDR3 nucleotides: TGTGCCAGCAGCCCAGGGACTAGCGGCCCCACAGATACGCAGTATTTT. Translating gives CASSPGTSGPTDTQYF.